This passage covers 9 T cell receptor beta chains from one sample sequenced in a study of cytomegalovirus exposure and HLA in healthy donors (dated by TCRdb to the late 2010s). The library was prepared using the immunoSEQ multiplex PCR assay. A mixture of 60 forward primers for TCR Vbeta segments and 13 reverse primers for TCR Jbeta segments was used in the multiplex PCR. The immuneACCESS repertoire file appears here via TCRdb, limited to in-frame rearrangements. These files lack a portion of the clones; in checked studies, under half of the deficit traces to unresolved V genes, and the cause of the others is not known. This sample lists about 100,000 clones; 79% were detected once. Approximately 3% of the sample lies in the top ten. The sample taken for sequencing was PBMCs. The source is a woman in her forties in good health and CMV-seronegative.

The genes are TRBV4-1 and TRBJ1-1; D unclear. The CDR3 totals 16 residues. Looked up from germline, CDR1 is MGHRA and CDR2 is YSYEKL. V was trimmed by 4 bases and J by 3 bases, leaving 18 bases between them. The CDR3 protein is CASSRIIGRRDTEAFF. The CDR3 DNA is TGCGCCAGCAGCCGTATCATAGGAAGGAGGGACACTGAAGCTTTCTTT.

The chain links TRBV5-6 to TRBJ1-1; 7 bases match TRBD1. The CDR3 spans 13 residues. Germline-derived CDR1 and CDR2 are SGHDT and YYEEEE. Losses at the gene ends were 2 bases for V and 8 bases for J; bases not matched to a gene: 6. The CDR3 protein is CASSFNPGQEAFF. CDR3 in DNA: TGTGCCAGCAGCTTTAATCCGGGACAGGAAGCTTTCTTT.

Remarks on this clone: In the same sample, other DNA sequences code for this CDR3. CDR3 coding DNA: TGCGCCAGCAGCTTGTGGGGGCCTAGCACTGAAGCTTTCTTT. Translated: CASSLWGPSTEAFF. The J gene is TRBJ1-1, the V gene TRBV5-1, with D maybe TRBD1 (6 bases). With 1 base removed from V and 4 bases from J, the gap between germline ends came to 11 bases. Per germline, CDR1 SGHRS and CDR2 YFSETQ. CDR3 length equals 14 residues.

The chain uses TRBV29-1 and TRBJ2-7; TRBD2 agrees at 12 bases. From germline, CDR1 is SQVTM and CDR2 ANQGSEA. The V and J ends lost 4 bases and 5 bases, in that order; junction bases with no gene match: 0. The CDR3 totals 12 residues. The CDR3, as DNA: TGCAGCGTTGGGACTAGCGGGAACGAGCAGTACTTC. As protein: CSVGTSGNEQYF.

This clone has only a few counts. The sample has other DNA sequences that encode this CDR3 too. The V and J genes are TRBV18 and TRBJ2-5, with TRBD1 identical over 9 bases. V was pared by 3 bases and J by 2 bases, with 4 bases of the junction left unmatched. This CDR3 is built from 15 residues. CDR1 is KGHSH, CDR2 LQKENI, per germline. CDR3 sequence (DNA): TGTGCCAGCTCACCGCGACAGGGGGTGCAAGAGACCCAGTACTTC. Translated, it gives CASSPRQGVQETQYF.

This chain joins TRBV7-8 and TRBJ2-7; no clear D. The CDR3 totals 14 residues. The germline gives CDR1 SGHVS, CDR2 FQNEAQ. The V end was cut by 3 bases, the J end by 2 bases, with 11 bases between. CDR3 region: CASSFRQNPYEQYF. Written as DNA, the CDR3 is TGTGCCAGCAGCTTCCGACAAAACCCCTACGAGCAGTACTTC.

This chain connects TRBV4-1 to TRBJ1-2; possible D gene TRBD1, 6 bases. The CDR3 covers 15 residues. Germline CDR1 reads MGHRA; CDR2 reads YSYEKL. V gave up 0 bases and J gave up 4 bases, with 12 bases separating them. The DNA for the CDR3 is TGCGCCAGCAGCCAAGAAGAGAACAGGGCCTATGGCTACACCTTC. Protein: CASSQEENRAYGYTF.

The CDR3 here is CASSQAPTDTQYF. DNA of the CDR3: TGCGCCAGCAGCCAAGCCCCTACAGATACGCAGTATTTT. The genes are TRBV4-3 and TRBJ2-3; D remains unclear. The CDR3 sequence is 13 residues long. Germline V gives CDR1 LGHNA, CDR2 YSLEER. Trimming cost V 1 base and J 3 bases, with 5 bases left between them.

This clone appeared once. The chain links TRBV18 to TRBJ2-1; no clear D gene. V was trimmed by 3 bases and J by 0 bases, leaving 6 bases between them. This CDR3 region has 14 residues. The germline V gene has CDR1 KGHSH and CDR2 LQKENI. The CDR3: CASSPWSSYNEQFF. The CDR3 nucleotides are TGTGCCAGCTCACCGTGGAGCTCCTACAATGAGCAGTTCTTC.